These T cell receptor beta chains were read from a single sample in a study of blood T cell repertoires in COVID-19. This table comes from immunoSEQ multiplex PCR, and its TCRdb copy is limited to in-frame clones, with some not included. The profile shows under 350,000 clones, 89% of them singletons. The sequenced sample consisted of PBMCs or T cells enriched from blood (not recorded which). The origin of the receptors is a woman aged 55 to 70 who had recovered from COVID-19. The CDR3 runs from the conserved cysteine through the conserved F or W. Fields, in order: clone size, J gene, D gene, V gene, CDR3 protein, CDR3 DNA. The D gene is left open where the match is weak. The size entry is marked missing in some rows and otherwise reads once, few, many or a size class.

.,TRBJ2-1,TRBD2,TRBV5-4,CASTEGGRGYNDGQFF,TGTGCCAGCACCGAGGGCGGGAGGGGATACAATGATGGGCAGTTCTTC
.,TRBJ2-2,.,TRBV10-3,CAISGGKDTGELFF,TGTGCCATATCCGGAGGGAAGGACACCGGGGAGCTGTTTTTT
many,TRBJ2-1,.,TRBV27,CASSYTRYNEQFF,TGTGCCAGCAGTTATACCAGATACAATGAGCAGTTCTTC
.,TRBJ1-6,TRBD1,TRBV11-2,CASRPWGQTNSPLHF,TGTGCCAGCCGCCCCTGGGGACAGACCAATTCACCCCTCCACTTT
.,TRBJ2-7,TRBD1,TRBV2,CASSRQGNEQYF,TGTGCCAGCAGCCGACAGGGGAACGAGCAGTACTTC
.,TRBJ1-2,TRBD1,TRBV28,CASSLIPGQGGYGYTF,TGTGCCAGCAGTCTCATCCCGGGACAGGGGGGGTATGGCTACACCTTC
.,TRBJ1-2,TRBD1,TRBV9,CASSVATGTGVSGYGYTF,TGTGCCAGCAGCGTAGCTACGGGGACAGGGGTTAGTGGCTATGGCTACACCTTC
.,TRBJ2-3,TRBD1,TRBV30,CAWSVGTGASTDTQYF,TGTGCCTGGAGTGTAGGGACAGGGGCTAGCACAGATACGCAGTATTTT
.,TRBJ2-1,.,TRBV4-1,CASSQGRQKQFF,TGCGCCAGCAGCCAAGGACGACAGAAGCAGTTCTTC
.,TRBJ2-3,.,TRBV7-8,CASNPGSTGDTQYF,TGTGCCAGCAATCCGGGGTCCACCGGGGATACGCAGTATTTT
.,TRBJ1-2,.,TRBV6-1,CASSERRRGGHGGYTF,TGTGCCAGCAGTGAAAGGAGGCGGGGGGGGCATGGTGGCTACACCTTC
.,TRBJ2-7,TRBD2,TRBV7-8,CASRLGLAGGHEQYF,TGTGCCAGCAGGTTGGGACTAGCGGGAGGACACGAGCAGTACTTC
.,TRBJ2-1,.,TRBV6-2/TRBV6-3,CASSSSRYGEQFF,TGTGCCAGCAGTTCGAGCCGCTATGGTGAGCAGTTCTTC
.,TRBJ2-1,.,TRBV10-1,CASSPDRHNEQFF,TGCGCCAGCAGTCCGGACAGACACAATGAGCAGTTCTTC
.,TRBJ2-3,.,TRBV6-5,CASSPRLDGTDTQYF,TGTGCCAGCAGTCCGAGACTAGATGGCACAGATACGCAGTATTTT
.,TRBJ2-7,.,TRBV6-4,CASPVGGFPFHEQYF,TGTGCCAGTCCCGTCGGGGGTTTCCCCTTCCACGAGCAGTACTTC
few,TRBJ1-5,TRBD1,TRBV7-9,CASRSGTGGNQPQHF,TGTGCCAGCAGGTCCGGGACAGGGGGGAATCAGCCCCAGCATTTT
.,TRBJ1-1,.,TRBV6-5,CAARLGWDTEAFF,TGTGCCGCCAGACTTGGTTGGGACACTGAAGCTTTCTTT
.,TRBJ2-1,TRBD1,TRBV30,CAWDLGQGEYNEQFF,TGTGCCTGGGACCTGGGACAGGGGGAATACAATGAGCAGTTCTTC
.,TRBJ1-2,.,TRBV24-1,CATSDSPRTDGYTF,TGTGCCACCAGTGATTCACCTCGGACAGACGGCTACACCTTC
.,TRBJ1-1,.,TRBV12-5,CASGLVLNRENTEAFF,TGTGCTAGTGGTTTGGTACTCAACAGGGAGAACACTGAAGCTTTCTTT
.,TRBJ2-3,TRBD1,TRBV5-5,CASSLDRADTQYF,TGTGCCAGCAGCCTGGACAGGGCCGATACGCAGTATTTT
.,TRBJ2-1,TRBD2,TRBV9,CASSVDGGTYNEQFF,TGTGCCAGCAGCGTAGACGGGGGGACCTACAATGAGCAGTTCTTC
.,TRBJ2-4,TRBD2,TRBV7-9,CASSPRGSGTTSIQYF,TGTGCCAGCAGCCCCCGTGGTAGCGGGACCACGAGCATTCAGTACTTC